This is a list of T cell receptor beta chains from one sample in a study of T-cell reconstitution after alpha-beta-depleted transplantation in children. One entry per CDR3 protein results from TCRdb running MiXCR on the PCR reads. The table records 70,000 or so distinct CDR3 sequences, approximately 10% of them present only once. The sequencing used PBMCs, collected before TCRalphabeta/CD19-depleted stem cell transplant. These TCRs come from a boy between 10 and 17 years old with acute myeloid leukemia, due to receive a stem cell transplant. Each CDR3 is given with its conserved first and last residue.

cdr3_aa: CASSLGGTSGEETQYF
v_call: TRBV5-1
j_call: TRBJ2-5

cdr3_aa: CASSSGQGLSEQFF
v_call: TRBV7-7
j_call: TRBJ2-1

cdr3_aa: CATSRRQGARTNEKLFF
v_call: TRBV15
j_call: TRBJ1-4

cdr3_aa: CASNRKGGQETQYF
v_call: TRBV6-1
j_call: TRBJ2-5

cdr3_aa: CSARDRWGGSSTYNEQFF
v_call: TRBV20-1
j_call: TRBJ2-1

cdr3_aa: CASSLRGANTGELFF
v_call: TRBV11-2
j_call: TRBJ2-2

cdr3_aa: CASSASIGIPNTQYF
v_call: TRBV2
j_call: TRBJ2-3

cdr3_aa: CASSQGLAGISYNEQFF
v_call: TRBV3-1
j_call: TRBJ2-1

cdr3_aa: CASSRNYWDFYNEQFF
v_call: TRBV12-3/TRBV12-4
j_call: TRBJ2-1

cdr3_aa: CASSIPFSGGSTDTQYF
v_call: TRBV9
j_call: TRBJ2-3

cdr3_aa: CASTQQGGNNQPQHF
v_call: TRBV6-2/TRBV6-3
j_call: TRBJ1-5

cdr3_aa: CASSQGPQPGANVLTF
v_call: TRBV4-1
j_call: TRBJ2-6

cdr3_aa: CASSPTGTSDYNEQFF
v_call: TRBV7-2
j_call: TRBJ2-1

cdr3_aa: CASSLASTGNEQFF
v_call: TRBV5-5
j_call: TRBJ2-1

cdr3_aa: CASSSRLLGGETQYF
v_call: TRBV5-6
j_call: TRBJ2-5

cdr3_aa: CASSLTPGMGGYTF
v_call: TRBV5-1
j_call: TRBJ1-2

cdr3_aa: CASRLPVAGSGYTF
v_call: TRBV28
j_call: TRBJ1-2

cdr3_aa: CATFRAGELFF
v_call: TRBV6-2/TRBV6-3
j_call: TRBJ2-2

cdr3_aa: CASSLGGRAFYNEQFF
v_call: TRBV7-9
j_call: TRBJ2-1

cdr3_aa: CASSLVLGAGWVDTEAFF
v_call: TRBV12-3/TRBV12-4
j_call: TRBJ1-1

cdr3_aa: CASSPRGYDQPQHF
v_call: TRBV6-1
j_call: TRBJ1-5

cdr3_aa: CASSLAWGISYEQYF
v_call: TRBV7-2
j_call: TRBJ2-7

cdr3_aa: CASSQDNSRSSEQFF
v_call: TRBV4-3
j_call: TRBJ2-1

cdr3_aa: CATSEPAGPQETQYF
v_call: TRBV24-1
j_call: TRBJ2-5

cdr3_aa: CASSDSFPSGGTDTQYF
v_call: TRBV6-4
j_call: TRBJ2-3

cdr3_aa: CASSLSFGTSTGELFF
v_call: TRBV5-1
j_call: TRBJ2-2